The 22 T cell receptor beta chains presented below share a single source sample, sequenced in a study of OX40 agonist ivuxolimab in advanced cancers. TCRdb keeps only in-frame clones here, not all; method: immunoSEQ multiplex PCR. The sample includes under 85,000 clones, roughly 91% seen only once; the top ten take 0.2% to 0.3%. The sequencing here drew on CD4+ or CD8+ T cells sorted from blood, taken in a trial of the OX40 agonist ivuxolimab. The receptor set was obtained from an adult with an advanced solid tumor such as melanoma, head and neck, liver or kidney cancer.

This clone was seen a few times. The rearrangement uses TRBV7-9 and TRBJ2-1, with 14 bases matching TRBD2. The V segment lost 4 bases and the J segment 7 bases; nucleotides outside the gene matches: 3. The CDR3 spans 15 residues. CDR1 is SEHNR and CDR2 is FQNEAQ in the germline V gene (reference sequence). CDR3 sequence (DNA): TGTGCCAGCAGCTCTCGACTAGCGGGAGGGAATGAGCAGTTCTTC. It yields the protein CASSSRLAGGNEQFF.

The V gene is TRBV9, the J gene TRBJ1-2; TRBD1 matches at 10 bases. The CDR3 contains 16 residues. V dropped 0 bases and J dropped 4; count of bases not matched to a gene: 6. Germline CDR1 reads SGDLS; CDR2 reads YYNGEE. Written as DNA, the CDR3 is TGTGCCAGCAGCGTAGGCGGGACAGGGGTTTTCTATGGCTACACCTTC. Its translation: CASSVGGTGVFYGYTF. The full variable domain, completed using reference TRBV9 and TRBJ1-2, is DSGVTQTPKHLITATGQRVTLRCSPRSGDLSVYWYQQSLDQGLQFLIQYYNGEERAKGNILERFSAQQFPDLHSELNLSSLELGDSALYFCASSVGGTGVFYGYTFGSGTRLTVV.

The chain has TRBV12-5 and TRBJ2-2; D remains ambiguous. The CDR3 contains 14 residues. CDR1 and CDR2 (germline): LGHNT, FRNRAP. Deletions cut 7 bases from V and 4 bases from J, with 13 bases between. The CDR3: CASVRSPTTGELFF. The CDR3, as DNA: TGTGCTAGTGTCCGGTCCCCTACCACCGGGGAGCTGTTTTTT.

This chain uses TRBV5-1 with TRBJ1-1; no clear D. CDR1 is SGHRS and CDR2 is YFSETQ in the germline V gene. Trimming removed 1 base at V and 3 bases at J, with 16 bases between. This CDR3 spans 16 amino acids. The DNA of the CDR3 is TGCGCCAGCAGCTTGCGGGCAGGATTATCGGACACTGAAGCTTTCTTT. Protein: CASSLRAGLSDTEAFF.

The CDR3 coding sequence is TGCAGCGTTGACGGAGACGGTCTACCTCCCTACAATGAGCAGTTCTTC. This translates into CSVDGDGLPPYNEQFF. The chain is built from TRBV29-1 and TRBJ2-1, with D hard to call. This CDR3 contains 16 residues. The V end lost 3 bases, the J end lost 2 bases, and 17 bases lay between the germline ends. CDR1 and CDR2 (germline): SQVTM, ANQGSEA.

This clone appeared a few times. The chain has TRBV27 and TRBJ2-1, with 9 bases that match TRBD2. In germline, CDR1 is MNHEY, CDR2 SMNVEV (reference sequence). The CDR3 is 16 residues long. V was pared by 7 bases and J by 3 bases, with 10 bases of the junction left unmatched. CDR3 amino acids: CASKGSSGSHYNEQFF. Written as DNA, the CDR3 is TGTGCCAGCAAGGGGAGTAGCGGGAGCCACTACAATGAGCAGTTCTTC.

V is TRBV5-1 and J is TRBJ2-1, with 8 bases aligning to TRBD2. Germline CDR1 and CDR2: SGHRS and YFSETQ. The CDR3 loop spans 15 amino acids. Germline trimming cut 2 bases from V and 6 bases from J; bases unmatched to any gene: 7. CDR3 DNA sequence: TGCGCCAGCAGCTTCGGGGGACTAGTTGCCAATGAGCAGTTCTTC. Translation: CASSFGGLVANEQFF.

The rearrangement joins TRBV2 to TRBJ2-3, with unresolved D. The length of the CDR3 is 16 residues. From germline, CDR1 is SNHLY and CDR2 FYNNEI. Trimming stripped 1 base from V and 0 bases from J, with 11 bases between. The CDR3 coding sequence is TGTGCCAGCAGTGAAGATTACTACATTAGCACAGATACGCAGTATTTT. Translated, it gives CASSEDYYISTDTQYF.

The chain joins TRBV10-3 to TRBJ2-1; D not resolved. Germline V CDR1 and CDR2: ENHRY, SYGVKD. The CDR3 sequence is 16 residues long. V lost 3 bases, J lost 0 bases, and 12 bases lay in between. CDR3: CAISERPTSSYNEQFF. CDR3 DNA: TGTGCCATCAGTGAAAGACCTACGAGCTCCTACAATGAGCAGTTCTTC.

This chain links TRBV7-9 with TRBJ2-7; D call uncertain. CDR1 is SEHNR and CDR2 is FQNEAQ in the germline V gene (reference sequence). This CDR3 is built from 14 residues. The V end was cut by 3 bases, the J end by 0 bases, with 9 bases between. In DNA form, the CDR3 reads TGTGCCAGCAGCTTCAAGGTCAGCTCCTACGAGCAGTACTTC. Translation gives CASSFKVSSYEQYF.

The J gene is TRBJ1-1, the V gene TRBV29-1; D call uncertain. From germline, CDR1 is SQVTM and CDR2 ANQGSEA. The CDR3 covers 12 residues. V lost 5 bases, J lost 4 bases, and 11 bases lay in between. The CDR3 loop is CSVWAGPTEAFF. CDR3 bases: TGCAGCGTTTGGGCAGGCCCCACTGAAGCTTTCTTT.

This sequence joins TRBV18 and TRBJ2-5; 9 nucleotides line up with TRBD1. Looked up from germline, CDR1 is KGHSH and CDR2 is LQKENI. J gave up 6 bases and V 3 bases, and 8 bases lay outside the gene matches. The CDR3 is 15 residues long. CDR3 bases: TGTGCCAGCTCACCCGTGGGGACAGGGTCGAAGACCCAGTACTTC. Amino acids: CASSPVGTGSKTQYF.

V usage is TRBV10-3 and J usage is TRBJ1-1; 7 positions match TRBD1. V was clipped by 10 bases and J by 1 base; unmatched bases: 15. The CDR3 loop spans 16 amino acids. Germline V gene lookup returns CDR1 ENHRY and CDR2 SYGVKD. CDR3 loop: CATSGTAGGQNTEAFF. The CDR3 region has the DNA TGTGCCACCTCCGGGACAGCGGGCGGGCAGAACACTGAAGCTTTCTTT.

The chain combines TRBV15 with TRBJ1-5; 9 bases map to TRBD1. Looked up from germline, CDR1 is LNHNV and CDR2 is YYDKDF (reference sequence). The V gene end was trimmed by 0 bases and the J gene end by 1 base; junction bases not matched to a gene: 7. The CDR3 extends over 18 amino acids. The CDR3 reads CATSREVLGQGSNQPQHF. The CDR3 nucleotides are TGTGCCACCAGCAGAGAGGTGCTGGGACAGGGAAGCAATCAGCCCCAGCATTTT.

In its sample, this clone was seen a few times. V and J are TRBV4-1 and TRBJ2-1; 12 bases agree with TRBD2. J lost 10 bases, V lost 0 bases, and 10 bases had no gene match. Germline lookup yields CDR1 MGHRA and CDR2 YSYEKL. There are 17 residues in the CDR3. The CDR3 DNA is TGCGCCAGCAGCCAAGATTCTAGCGGGAGGGCGGGGGGCGAGCAGTTCTTC. This gives the protein CASSQDSSGRAGGEQFF.

The chain uses TRBV7-9 and TRBJ1-1; D may be TRBD1 (5 bases). Germline CDR1 and CDR2: SEHNR and FQNEAQ (reference sequence). Deletions cut 5 bases from V and 5 bases from J, with 15 bases between. The CDR3 has 14 residues. Here the CDR3 reads CASSPQGLGTEAFF. DNA of the CDR3: TGTGCCAGCAGCCCCCAGGGACTGGGGACTGAAGCTTTCTTT.

J is TRBJ1-6 and V is TRBV6-1; 11 bases are a match to TRBD1. J was trimmed by 10 bases and V by 5 bases; bases with no gene match: 4. Germline V gene lookup returns CDR1 MNHNS and CDR2 SASEGT. The CDR3 contains 14 residues. CDR3 in DNA: TGTGCCAGCAGTTCGGACAGGGGGCCATCACCCCTCCACTTT. Translation: CASSSDRGPSPLHF.

The genes are TRBV5-6 and TRBJ2-7; no firm D call. The ends were cut back, 2 bases at V and 7 bases at J, with 16 bases in the middle. The CDR3 is 14 amino acids. Germline-derived CDR1 and CDR2 are SGHDT and YYEEEE. The DNA of the CDR3 is TGTGCCAGCAGCTTACCCTCGGGCCTCGGGGAGCAGTACTTC. Translated: CASSLPSGLGEQYF.

The V call is TRBV19, the J call TRBJ2-7, with D possibly TRBD1 on 5 matching bases. This CDR3 region has 13 residues. Germline V gives CDR1 LNHDA, CDR2 SQIVND (reference sequence). Trimming left V 3 bases short and J 4 bases short, with 10 bases between. This chain's CDR3 is CASSMGPQYEQYF. The CDR3 DNA follows: TGTGCCAGTAGTATGGGGCCGCAATACGAGCAGTACTTC.

The V call is TRBV10-3, the J call TRBJ2-7, with D maybe TRBD1 (5 bases). V was clipped by 6 bases and J by 4 bases, with 13 bases between them. The length of the CDR3 is 13 residues. Germline CDR1 is ENHRY and CDR2 is SYGVKD. In DNA, the CDR3 is TGTGCCATCAGGCAGGGTCAGCCTTACGAGCAGTACTTC. Its translation is CAIRQGQPYEQYF.

This clone is a singleton in its sample. V and J are TRBV28 and TRBJ2-7, with D possibly matching TRBD1 (5 bases). CDR3 length: 13 amino acids. V lost 6 bases and J lost 6, with 15 bases in between. Germline V lookup: CDR1 MDHEN, CDR2 SYDVKM. This chain's CDR3 is CASSSERQGEQYF. The DNA for the CDR3 is TGTGCCAGCAGCTCCGAACGCCAGGGCGAGCAGTACTTC.

The rearrangement uses TRBV7-3 and TRBJ2-5, with unresolved D. Germline CDR1 reads SGHTA; CDR2 reads FQGTGA. This CDR3 region has 13 residues. Trimming pared 1 base from V and 5 bases from J, leaving 8 bases between. This chain's CDR3 is CASSLNVGETQYF. For the CDR3, the DNA is TGTGCCAGCAGCTTAAATGTGGGGGAGACCCAGTACTTC.